Listed below are T cell receptor beta chains from one sample, sequenced in a study of Graves' ophthalmopathy and Graves' hyperthyroidism. TCRdb processed the multiplex PCR reads anew with MiXCR; each CDR3 protein has one entry. The sample yields around 1.1 million distinct CDR3 sequences, about 36% seen once. Material: peripheral blood or thyroid tissue (not recorded which). The receptors shown here come from an adult man with Graves' hyperthyroidism. Each CDR3 is given with its conserved first and last residue. D genes are given only for firm matches. Clone size appears in some rows only: once, few, many, or a class for an expanded clone.

NA TRBJ1-5 TRBV12-3/TRBV12-4 few TGTGCCAGCAAGAGGGGTAATCAGCCCCAGCATTTT CASKRGNQPQHF
NA TRBJ2-5 TRBV7-2 NA TGTGCCAGCAGCTCAAGGACAGGGACTAACAAGATTCTGTACTTC CASSSRTGTNKILYF
NA TRBJ2-7 TRBV7-8 many TGTGCCAGCAGCGGAGACAGGACTACAGGGACCTACGAGCAGTACTTC CASSGDRTTGTYEQYF
NA TRBJ1-4 TRBV25-1 NA TGTGCCAGCAGTTTGGGTGGGAAGTCTAATGAAAAACTGTTTTTT CASSLGGKSNEKLFF
NA TRBJ1-6 TRBV30 NA TGTGCCTGGACCGGGACGGCGTCGTCACCCCTCCACTTT CAWTGTASSPLHF
NA TRBJ1-1 TRBV6-5 few TGTGCCAGCTCTGTGGCGATCCTGAACACTGAAGCTTTCTTT CASSVAILNTEAFF
NA TRBJ1-3 TRBV11-2 NA TGTGCCAGCAGATCCCGAGTCGGAAACACCATATATTTT CASRSRVGNTIYF
NA TRBJ1-1 TRBV4-3 NA TGCGCCAGCAGCCGAGTTCGGGGGGCTGAAGCTTTCTTT CASSRVRGAEAFF
TRBD1 TRBJ1-2 TRBV2 many TGTGCCAGGGGACAGGGGGCGTCTAGTGGCTACACCTTC CARGQGASSGYTF
TRBD1 TRBJ1-4 TRBV29-1 NA TGCAGCGTTGACCCAGGGGGCGACTACGAGCAAAAACTGTTTTTT CSVDPGGDYEQKLFF
NA TRBJ2-6 TRBV12-3/TRBV12-4 NA TGTGCCATCAGTGTTGACAGCTCTGGGGCCAACGTCCTGACTTTC CAISVDSSGANVLTF
TRBD1 TRBJ1-6 TRBV15 many TGTGCCACTAGGGGAGGGGGCTCCCGGAATTCACCCCTCCACTTT CATRGGGSRNSPLHF
NA TRBJ1-6 TRBV7-2 NA TGTGCCAGCAGTTACTCGGGGGAATCACCCCTCCACTTT CASSYSGESPLHF
NA TRBJ1-6 TRBV7-9 few TGTGCCAGCAGCTTAGTGGGGACATTTGATTCACCCCTCCACTTT CASSLVGTFDSPLHF
TRBD1 TRBJ2-7 TRBV5-6 NA TGTGCCAGCAACATCGGGACAGGGAGCTACGAGCAGTACTTC CASNIGTGSYEQYF
NA TRBJ2-5 TRBV5-1 many TGTGCCAGCAGCAGCACCGGGACCCAAGAGACCCAGTACTTC CASSSTGTQETQYF
NA TRBJ1-4 TRBV7-2 few TGTGCCAGCAGCTTCAGCGACCTCCAGGAATACGGAAAACTGTTTTTT CASSFSDLQEYGKLFF
TRBD1 TRBJ2-3 TRBV25-1 few TGTGCCAGCAGTGAGGACAGGCCCACAGATACGCAGTATTTT CASSEDRPTDTQYF
NA TRBJ2-7 TRBV15 many TGTGCCACCAGCCCACGCGAATCCCACGAGCAGTACTTC CATSPRESHEQYF
NA TRBJ2-7 TRBV12-3/TRBV12-4 NA TGTGCCAGCAGTTGGGACCGGAGGGAGCAGTACTTC CASSWDRREQYF
NA TRBJ2-5 TRBV7-8 NA TGTGCCAGCAGCTTAGGCAGGGGCTTTGGTCTAGAGACCCAGTACTTC CASSLGRGFGLETQYF
TRBD1 TRBJ1-1 TRBV25-1 many TGTGCCAGCAGTGAAGGAGCAGGGGGCATCGCTGAAGCTTTCTTT CASSEGAGGIAEAFF
NA TRBJ1-1 TRBV5-1 NA TGCGCCAGCAGCTTGGTTATGTCCTTCATCGGGCTGAACACTGAAGCTTTCTTT CASSLVMSFIGLNTEAFF